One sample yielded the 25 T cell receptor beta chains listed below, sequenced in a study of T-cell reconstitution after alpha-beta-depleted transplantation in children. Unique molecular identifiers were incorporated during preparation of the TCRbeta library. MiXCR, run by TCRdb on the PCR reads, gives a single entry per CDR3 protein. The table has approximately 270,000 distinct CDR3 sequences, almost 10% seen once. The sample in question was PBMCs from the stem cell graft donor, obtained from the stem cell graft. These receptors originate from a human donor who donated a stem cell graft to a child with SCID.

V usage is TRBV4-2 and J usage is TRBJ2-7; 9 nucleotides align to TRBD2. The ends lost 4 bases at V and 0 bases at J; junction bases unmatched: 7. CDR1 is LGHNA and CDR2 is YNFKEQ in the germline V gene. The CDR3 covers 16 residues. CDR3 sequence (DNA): TGTGCCAGCAGCCCTTCTTTAGCGGGGGCCTCCTACGAGCAGTACTTC. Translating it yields CASSPSLAGASYEQYF.

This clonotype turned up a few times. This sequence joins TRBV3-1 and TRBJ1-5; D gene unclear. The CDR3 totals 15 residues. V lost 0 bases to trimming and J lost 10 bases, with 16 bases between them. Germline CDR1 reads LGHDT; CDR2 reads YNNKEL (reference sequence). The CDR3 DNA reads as TGTGCCAGCAGCCAAGACTCGAGTTCCCGGGTACCCCAGCATTTT. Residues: CASSQDSSSRVPQHF.

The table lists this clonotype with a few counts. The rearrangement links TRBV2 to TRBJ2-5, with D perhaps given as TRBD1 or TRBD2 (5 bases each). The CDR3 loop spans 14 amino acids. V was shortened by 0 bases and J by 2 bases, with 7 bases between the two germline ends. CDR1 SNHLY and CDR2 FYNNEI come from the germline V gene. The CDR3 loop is CASSEAWGQETQYF. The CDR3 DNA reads TGTGCCAGCAGTGAAGCTTGGGGGCAAGAGACCCAGTACTTC. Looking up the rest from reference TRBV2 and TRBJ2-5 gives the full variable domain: EPEVTQTPSHQVTQMGQEVILRCVPISNHLYFYWYRQILGQKVEFLVSFYNNEISEKSEIFDDQFSVERPDGSNFTLKIRSTKLEDSAMYFCASSEAWGQETQYFGPGTRLLVL.

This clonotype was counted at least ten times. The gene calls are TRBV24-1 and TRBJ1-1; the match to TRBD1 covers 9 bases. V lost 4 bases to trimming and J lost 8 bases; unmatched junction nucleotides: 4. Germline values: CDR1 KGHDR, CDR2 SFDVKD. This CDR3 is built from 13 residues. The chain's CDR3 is CATSEGTGKEAFF. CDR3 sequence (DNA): TGTGCCACCAGTGAGGGGACAGGGAAAGAAGCTTTCTTT.

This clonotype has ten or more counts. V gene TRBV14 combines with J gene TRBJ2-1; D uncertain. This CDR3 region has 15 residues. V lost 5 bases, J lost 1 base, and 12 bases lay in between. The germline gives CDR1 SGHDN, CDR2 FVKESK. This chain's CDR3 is CASSSQGPSYNEQFF. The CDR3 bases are TGTGCCAGCAGCTCACAAGGGCCATCCTACAATGAGCAGTTCTTC. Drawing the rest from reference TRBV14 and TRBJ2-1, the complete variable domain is EAGVTQFPSHSVIEKGQTVTLRCDPISGHDNLYWYRRVMGKEIKFLLHFVKESKQDESGMPNNRFLAERTGGTYSTLKVQPAELEDSGVYFCASSSQGPSYNEQFFGPGTRLTVL.

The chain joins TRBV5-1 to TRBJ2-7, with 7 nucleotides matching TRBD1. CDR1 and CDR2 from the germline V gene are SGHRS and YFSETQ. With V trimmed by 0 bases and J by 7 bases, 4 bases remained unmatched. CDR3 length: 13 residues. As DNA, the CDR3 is TGCGCCAGCAGCTTGGAAGGGGGCCAAGAGCAGTACTTC. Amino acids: CASSLEGGQEQYF.

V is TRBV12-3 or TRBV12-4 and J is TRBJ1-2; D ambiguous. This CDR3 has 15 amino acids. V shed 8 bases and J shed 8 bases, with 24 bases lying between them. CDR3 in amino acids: CASFRSPDFLGGYTF. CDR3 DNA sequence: TGTGCCAGCTTCCGCTCCCCCGACTTCCTAGGGGGCTACACCTTC.

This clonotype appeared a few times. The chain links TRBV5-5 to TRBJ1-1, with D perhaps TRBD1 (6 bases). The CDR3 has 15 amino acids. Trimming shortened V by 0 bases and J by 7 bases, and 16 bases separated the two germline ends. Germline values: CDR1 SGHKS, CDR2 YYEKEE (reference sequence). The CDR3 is CASSLDLLTGIEAFF. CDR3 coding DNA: TGTGCCAGCAGCTTGGACCTTCTAACAGGGATTGAAGCTTTCTTT.

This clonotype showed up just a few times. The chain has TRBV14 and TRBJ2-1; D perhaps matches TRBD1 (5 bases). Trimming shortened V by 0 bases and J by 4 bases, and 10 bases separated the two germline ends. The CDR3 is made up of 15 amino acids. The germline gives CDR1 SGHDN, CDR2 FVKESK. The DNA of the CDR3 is TGTGCCAGCAGCCAAGACAGGACACTATACAATGAGCAGTTCTTC. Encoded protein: CASSQDRTLYNEQFF.

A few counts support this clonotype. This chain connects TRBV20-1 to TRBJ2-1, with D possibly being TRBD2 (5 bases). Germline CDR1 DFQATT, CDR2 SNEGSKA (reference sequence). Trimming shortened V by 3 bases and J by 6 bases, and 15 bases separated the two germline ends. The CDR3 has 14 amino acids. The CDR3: CSARAPAVLNEQFF. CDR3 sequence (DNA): TGCAGTGCTAGGGCGCCAGCGGTACTCAATGAGCAGTTCTTC.

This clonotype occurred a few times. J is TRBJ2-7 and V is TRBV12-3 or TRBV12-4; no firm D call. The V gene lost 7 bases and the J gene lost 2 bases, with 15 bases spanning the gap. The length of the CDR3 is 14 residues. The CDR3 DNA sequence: TGTGCCAGCACCCCCGGGTTTAGCCCCTACGAGCAGTACTTC. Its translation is CASTPGFSPYEQYF.

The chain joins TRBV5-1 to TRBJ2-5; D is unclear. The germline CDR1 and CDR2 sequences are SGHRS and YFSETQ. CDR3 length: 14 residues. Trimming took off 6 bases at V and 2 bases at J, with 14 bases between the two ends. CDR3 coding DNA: TGCGCCAGCATAGGGTATCCCTTACAAGAGACCCAGTACTTC. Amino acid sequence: CASIGYPLQETQYF.

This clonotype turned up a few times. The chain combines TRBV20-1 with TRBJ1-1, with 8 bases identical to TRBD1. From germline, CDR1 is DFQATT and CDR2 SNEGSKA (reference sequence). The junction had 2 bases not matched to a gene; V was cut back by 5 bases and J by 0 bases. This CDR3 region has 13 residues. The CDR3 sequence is CSARTGMNTEAFF. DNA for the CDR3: TGCAGTGCTCGGACAGGGATGAACACTGAAGCTTTCTTT.

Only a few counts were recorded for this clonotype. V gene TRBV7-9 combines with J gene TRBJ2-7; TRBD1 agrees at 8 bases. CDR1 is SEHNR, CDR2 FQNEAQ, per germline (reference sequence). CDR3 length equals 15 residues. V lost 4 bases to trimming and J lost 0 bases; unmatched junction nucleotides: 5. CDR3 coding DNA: TGTGCCAGCAGCTCGGGGACAGGTAACTCCTACGAGCAGTACTTC. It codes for CASSSGTGNSYEQYF.

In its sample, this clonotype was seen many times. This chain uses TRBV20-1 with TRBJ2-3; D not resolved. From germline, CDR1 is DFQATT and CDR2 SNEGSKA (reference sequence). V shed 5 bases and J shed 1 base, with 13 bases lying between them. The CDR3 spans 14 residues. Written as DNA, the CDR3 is TGCAGTGCTGGGCTATTAGTTGGCACAGATACGCAGTATTTT. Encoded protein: CSAGLLVGTDTQYF.

In DNA, the CDR3 is TGCAGCGTTGAAACTGGGGACGACACTGAAGCTTTCTTT. This encodes CSVETGDDTEAFF. The gene calls are TRBV29-1 and TRBJ1-1; a weak D match, TRBD1 (5 bases). The CDR3 is made up of 13 amino acids. V shed 2 bases and J shed 3 bases, with 10 bases lying between them. CDR1 is SQVTM and CDR2 is ANQGSEA in the germline V gene.

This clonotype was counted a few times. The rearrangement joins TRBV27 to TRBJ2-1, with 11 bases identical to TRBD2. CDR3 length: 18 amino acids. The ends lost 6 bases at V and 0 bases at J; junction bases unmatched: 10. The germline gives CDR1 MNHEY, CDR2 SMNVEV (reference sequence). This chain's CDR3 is CASRRLAGPIFSYNEQFF. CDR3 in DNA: TGTGCCAGCAGAAGACTAGCGGGGCCTATTTTCTCCTACAATGAGCAGTTCTTC.

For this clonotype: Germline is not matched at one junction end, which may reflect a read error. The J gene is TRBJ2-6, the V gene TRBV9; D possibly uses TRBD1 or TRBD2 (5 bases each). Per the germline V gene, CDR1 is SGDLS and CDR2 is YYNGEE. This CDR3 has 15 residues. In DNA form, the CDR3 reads TGTGCCAGCAGCATACTAGTAGGTGGGGCCAACGTCATGACTTTC. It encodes CASSILVGGANVMTF. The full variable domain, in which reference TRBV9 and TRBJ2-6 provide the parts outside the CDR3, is DSGVTQTPKHLITATGQRVTLRCSPRSGDLSVYWYQQSLDQGLQFLIQYYNGEERAKGNILERFSAQQFPDLHSELNLSSLELGDSALYFCASSILVGGANVMTFGAGSRLTVL.

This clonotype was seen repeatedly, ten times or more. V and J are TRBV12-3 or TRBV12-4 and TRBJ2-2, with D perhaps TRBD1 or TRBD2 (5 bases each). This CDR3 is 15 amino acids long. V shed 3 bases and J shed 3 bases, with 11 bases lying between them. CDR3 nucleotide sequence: TGTGCCAGCAGTTTCCTGGGGGTTGACACCGGGGAGCTGTTTTTT. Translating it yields CASSFLGVDTGELFF.

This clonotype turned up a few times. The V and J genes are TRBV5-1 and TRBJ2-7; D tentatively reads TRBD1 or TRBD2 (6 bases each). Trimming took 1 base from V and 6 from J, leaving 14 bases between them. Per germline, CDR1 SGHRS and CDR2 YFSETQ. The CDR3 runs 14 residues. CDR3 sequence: CASSLNGGLGEQYF. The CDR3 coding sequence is TGCGCCAGCAGCTTGAACGGGGGCTTGGGCGAGCAGTACTTC.

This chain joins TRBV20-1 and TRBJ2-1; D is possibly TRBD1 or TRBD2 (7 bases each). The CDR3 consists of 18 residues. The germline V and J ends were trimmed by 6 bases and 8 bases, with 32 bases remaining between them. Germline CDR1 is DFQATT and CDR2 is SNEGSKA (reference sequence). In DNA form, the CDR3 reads TGCAGTGCCCAGGCGGGACAGTCGGTGCAGGGAGGGCGGGATGAGCAGTTCTTC. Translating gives CSAQAGQSVQGGRDEQFF.

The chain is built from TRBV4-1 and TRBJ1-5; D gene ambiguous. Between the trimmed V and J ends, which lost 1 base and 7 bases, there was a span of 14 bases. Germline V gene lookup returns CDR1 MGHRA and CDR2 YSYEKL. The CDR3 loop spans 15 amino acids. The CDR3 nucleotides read TGCGCCAGCAGCCAAGTACCAGGAGGGAGCCAGCCCCAGCATTTT. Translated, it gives CASSQVPGGSQPQHF.

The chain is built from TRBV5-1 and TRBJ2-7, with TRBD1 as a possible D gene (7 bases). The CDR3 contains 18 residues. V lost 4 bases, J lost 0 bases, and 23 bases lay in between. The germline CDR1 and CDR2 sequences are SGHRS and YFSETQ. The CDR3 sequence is CASSTSTGRGGISYEQYF. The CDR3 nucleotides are TGCGCCAGCAGCACCTCGACAGGGCGGGGTGGAATCTCCTACGAGCAGTACTTC.

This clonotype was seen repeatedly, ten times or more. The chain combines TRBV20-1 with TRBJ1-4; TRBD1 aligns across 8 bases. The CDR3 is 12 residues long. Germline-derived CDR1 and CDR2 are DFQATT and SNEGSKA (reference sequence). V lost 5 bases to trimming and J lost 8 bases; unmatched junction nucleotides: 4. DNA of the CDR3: TGCAGTGCTGGGACAGGAGGGGAAAAACTGTTTTTT. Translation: CSAGTGGEKLFF.

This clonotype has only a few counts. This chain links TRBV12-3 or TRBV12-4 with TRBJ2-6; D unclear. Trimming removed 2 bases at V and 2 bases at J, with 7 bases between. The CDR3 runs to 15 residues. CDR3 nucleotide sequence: TGTGCCAGCAGTTTAAGAGGAACTGGGGCCAACGTCCTGACTTTC. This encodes CASSLRGTGANVLTF.